This TCR beta chain was sequenced in a study of immune characterization of retroperitoneal liposarcoma. One entry per CDR3 protein results from TCRdb running MiXCR on the PCR reads. The top ten hold 10% of the sample, which has more than 9,000 distinct CDR3 sequences, 37% seen once. The CDR3 contains 13 residues. V was shortened by 2 bases and J by 6 bases, with 8 bases between the two germline ends. Germline V gene data show CDR1 as MGHRA and CDR2 as YSYEKL. The chain uses TRBV4-1 and TRBJ2-1; D is unclear. The sequenced sample consisted of tumor tissue. The clonotype comes from a female donor with retroperitoneal liposarcoma. The CDR3 bases are TGCGCCAGCAGCCAATTGGGCGGCAATGAGCAGTTCTTC. It codes for CASSQLGGNEQFF.